This T cell receptor (beta chain) was captured in a study of blood T cells in healthy people across ages (dated by TCRdb to 2014 to 2015). Describing the broader study: In model experiments, template switching captured roughly one uniquely barcoded TCR beta cDNA molecule for every two T cells. The study measured age-related changes in TCR beta repertoire diversity using deep sequencing normalized with unique cDNA molecular identifiers. The donors were split into four age groups: young (average around 15 years), middle-aged (around 37), aged (about 62) and long-lived (roughly 80). To avoid experimental bias, donors of different ages were randomly spread across the sequencing lanes. Using the same blood draw, the study looked at two additional independent replicas of 1 million unique cDNA reads for two donors, one aged 18 to 30 and the other aged 80 or older.

The paper as a whole reports these results and caveats: Donor CMV infection status was unknown, potentially confounding age-related changes in expanded clonotypes. Observed TCR beta diversity per million T cells fell roughly linearly with age, and a significant reduction was already apparent by age roughly 40. Estimates of total diversity based on one million sequenced T cells were regarded as lower bounds and as underestimates. The long-lived group showed more naive CD4+ T cells, fewer expanded clones and increased TCR diversity than the aged group, suggesting age selection. A strong correlation was found between observed TCR beta diversity and the percentage of naive T cells measured by flow cytometry. Because profiling used bulk unsorted PBMCs, naive and antigen-experienced compartments could not be compared conclusively.

Spanning cysteine to phenylalanine, the CDR3 consists of 13 amino acids. The kept DNA is CDR3 alone, 39 bases in frame from the first base. The germline ends are 11 bases apart after V is trimmed by 4 bases and J by 3 bases. Reading the germline V gene gives CDR1 SGHDT and CDR2 YYEEEE. The donors were 40 or so Caucasian individuals from Russia, aged roughly 6 to 90 years, who were systemically healthy. Each donor gave 9 to 10 milliliters of peripheral blood, collected into EDTA-treated Vacutainer tubes. PBMCs were isolated by Ficoll-Paque density-gradient centrifugation, with at least 7 million obtained per sample. Trizol reagent was used to extract total RNA from the PBMCs, yielding at least 5.5 micrograms per sample. Naive CD45RAhigh/CD27high T cell percentages were measured by flow cytometry on a PBMC aliquot from every donor. The library was made by 5' RACE. The run used an Illumina HiSeq 2500. The second PCR ran for roughly 6 to 11 cycles and used a J-beta primer mix along with a sample-barcoded 5' primer. Each TCR beta cDNA molecule received a unique molecular identifier from a template-switch 5' adaptor carrying 12 random nucleotides. At least 2.5 million CDR3-containing paired-end reads were obtained from each sample. The Mint cDNA synthesis kit, primed by a TRBC-specific oligonucleotide, was used to synthesize first-strand cDNA from all RNA. After uracil-DNA glycosylase treatment, a first 18-cycle PCR used universal primers M1SS and BC2_uni_R on all cDNA. Turning to the authors' computational methods: Each sample was normalized by randomly selecting 1 million high-quality reads, each carrying a distinct molecular identifier. Instead of being binned into consensus sequences, reads that shared molecular identifiers were thrown out. CDR3 identification, clonotype clustering and error correction used MiTCR with a Q25 quality threshold and the strictest error-elimination algorithm. A nonparametric unseen species model using Euler transformation provided a lower-bound estimate of total TCR beta diversity. TCRdb trimmed public reads at Q25 via fastp, called clones via MiXCR and kept in-frame beta chains. Each CDR3 protein gets just one entry, which takes the most common genes and DNA from the rows behind it. The V and J calls and clone size come from TCRdb's table, not from the authors' own analysis. This sample holds roughly 650,000 distinct CDR3 sequences; about 34% were observed only once. The ten largest clonotypes hold roughly 14% of the sample.

Ten or more counts support this clonotype. Its cognate antigen has yet to be identified. No base quality information exists; no much larger clone differs at one position. Sample: blood. The receptor comes from a woman older than 75 in good health. Donor details come from another sample of the same person, matched by shared clones. Rearrangement joined TRBV5-6 to TRBJ2-7; no D gene can be assigned with confidence. The DNA reads TGTGCCAGCAGCGTTTACAGTGGCTACGAGCAGTACTTC. Its protein product is CASSVYSGYEQYF.